This is a list of T cell receptor beta chains from one sample in a study of T cells in Graves' hyperthyroidism and ophthalmopathy. TCRdb re-called the multiplex PCR reads with MiXCR, one entry per CDR3 protein. This table has about 180,000 distinct CDR3 sequences, about a sixth appearing once. What was sequenced was blood. The receptors shown here come from a woman aged 50 to 60 with Graves' hyperthyroidism. The CDR3 runs from the conserved cysteine through the conserved F or W. The D gene is left open where the match is weak.

D: -
J: TRBJ1-2
V: TRBV20-1
CDR3: CSARDHNHGYTF

D: TRBD2
J: TRBJ2-3
V: TRBV19
CDR3: CASSGWGLAGGPGDTQYF

D: -
J: TRBJ2-7
V: TRBV27
CDR3: CASSFRGPYEQYF

D: TRBD1
J: TRBJ2-7
V: TRBV18
CDR3: CASSPQGQGAYEQYF

D: -
J: TRBJ1-5
V: TRBV6-5
CDR3: CASSYTSGQPQHF

D: -
J: TRBJ2-1
V: TRBV7-9
CDR3: CASSLASGEAGYNEQFF

D: -
J: TRBJ1-5
V: TRBV20-1
CDR3: CSAREDRGGNQPQHF

D: -
J: TRBJ1-2
V: TRBV28
CDR3: CASSARDYGYTF

D: -
J: TRBJ2-7
V: TRBV28
CDR3: CASSSHREGSYEQYF

D: TRBD1
J: TRBJ1-2
V: TRBV9
CDR3: CASSQWPDRGSYGYTF

D: -
J: TRBJ1-5
V: TRBV27
CDR3: CASRPANSNQPQHF

D: TRBD1
J: TRBJ1-5
V: TRBV7-9
CDR3: CASSPGGVNQPQHF

D: -
J: TRBJ1-6
V: TRBV3-1
CDR3: CASSQEWAGASSPPLHF

D: TRBD1
J: TRBJ2-1
V: TRBV5-1
CDR3: CASSLGQGWDEQFF

D: TRBD2
J: TRBJ2-3
V: TRBV5-6
CDR3: CASSLALAGFTDTQYF

D: TRBD2
J: TRBJ2-1
V: TRBV19
CDR3: CASSIAGGVYNEQFF

D: TRBD1
J: TRBJ1-1
V: TRBV6-2/TRBV6-3
CDR3: CASRDREAFF

D: -
J: TRBJ2-3
V: TRBV6-4
CDR3: CASSYSSMERSTDTQYF

D: -
J: TRBJ2-3
V: TRBV20-1
CDR3: CSAGMLADHTDTQYF

D: TRBD2
J: TRBJ2-3
V: TRBV7-9
CDR3: CASSLGLAGSDTQYF

D: -
J: TRBJ1-1
V: TRBV7-9
CDR3: CASSSRGQGNTEAFF

D: TRBD2
J: TRBJ2-1
V: TRBV4-1
CDR3: CASSQGEAGGLYNEQFF

D: -
J: TRBJ2-3
V: TRBV14
CDR3: CASSPRTDTQYF

D: -
J: TRBJ1-1
V: TRBV4-1
CDR3: CASSHVAEAFF

D: TRBD2
J: TRBJ2-3
V: TRBV10-1
CDR3: CASSEGLGSGGASDTQYF

D: -
J: TRBJ2-5
V: TRBV19
CDR3: CASSMGQGIDQETQYF

D: -
J: TRBJ1-1
V: TRBV19
CDR3: CASSLTRGNTEAFF

D: -
J: TRBJ2-7
V: TRBV4-1
CDR3: CASSQDDFYEQYF

D: -
J: TRBJ1-2
V: TRBV24-1
CDR3: CATSRVYYGYTF

D: -
J: TRBJ1-1
V: TRBV12-3/TRBV12-4
CDR3: CASSLWVKPEAFF

D: -
J: TRBJ2-5
V: TRBV11-2
CDR3: CASSSRWGQETQYF

D: TRBD1
J: TRBJ1-5
V: TRBV6-1
CDR3: CASTDRGNQPQHF

D: -
J: TRBJ2-2
V: TRBV6-1
CDR3: CASSEVPPQDTGELFF

D: -
J: TRBJ2-7
V: TRBV20-1
CDR3: CSARGLGHEQDEQYF

D: -
J: TRBJ2-1
V: TRBV19
CDR3: CASSIGGLWSEQFF

D: -
J: TRBJ2-7
V: TRBV5-1
CDR3: CASSSLATYEQYF

D: TRBD1
J: TRBJ2-7
V: TRBV7-9
CDR3: CASSRTGVGYEQYF

D: -
J: TRBJ2-7
V: TRBV11-2
CDR3: CASRSGISYEQYF

D: TRBD2
J: TRBJ2-1
V: TRBV3-1
CDR3: CASSQNGAGGEYKPEQFF

D: -
J: TRBJ1-2
V: TRBV20-1
CDR3: CSAPLTGGVYGYTF

D: TRBD2
J: TRBJ2-3
V: TRBV6-1
CDR3: CASSVRGGGLSTDTQYF

D: -
J: TRBJ2-1
V: TRBV12-5
CDR3: CASATLDHNEQFF

D: TRBD1
J: TRBJ1-5
V: TRBV12-3/TRBV12-4
CDR3: CASSNRDRFRQGNQPQHF

D: -
J: TRBJ1-3
V: TRBV27
CDR3: CASSRHMGDSGNTIYF

D: -
J: TRBJ2-5
V: TRBV7-3
CDR3: CASSPYGATETQYF

D: -
J: TRBJ2-7
V: TRBV20-1
CDR3: CSARYDNEQYF

D: -
J: TRBJ1-5
V: TRBV27
CDR3: CASSFIQGRNQPQHF

D: -
J: TRBJ2-1
V: TRBV6-2/TRBV6-3
CDR3: CASSYSMPGSLYNEQFF